This is a list of T cell receptor beta chains from one sample in a study of regulatory T cells in long-lasting Graves disease. Via MiXCR, TCRdb re-called the multiplex PCR reads, giving one row per CDR3 protein. The sample includes hundreds of thousands of distinct CDR3 sequences, around 12% of them seen just once. The sample also formed part of further work on T cells in Graves' hyperthyroidism and ophthalmopathy.

The source material was peripheral blood mononuclear cells (PBMCs), sampled at new diagnosis, from a patient treated with antithyroid drugs. The receptors were gathered from a woman aged 25-40 years with Graves disease. Both conserved end residues are part of each CDR3. D genes are given only for firm matches. Rows give clone size only sometimes, using once, few, many, or a class for an expanded clone.

>many|TRBJ2-3|TRBD1|TRBV7-2
TGTGCCAGCAGAACAGGGGGAGTTGGGGATACGCAGTATTTT
CASRTGGVGDTQYF
>many|TRBJ2-7|TRBD1|TRBV10-3
TGTGCCATCAGTGGCAGGACAGGGGGCAGGTTCGACGAGCAGTACTTC
CAISGRTGGRFDEQYF
>many|TRBJ1-4|.|TRBV3-1
TGTGCCAGCAGCCATCCGGGTAGGGGATCAACTAATGAAAAACTGTTTTTT
CASSHPGRGSTNEKLFF
>many|TRBJ2-7|TRBD1|TRBV27
TGTGCCAGCACCCCACAAGCCCAGGGGGCGGGGGAGCAGTACTTC
CASTPQAQGAGEQYF
>few|TRBJ1-5|.|TRBV6-5
TGTGCCAGCAGTTACGGAGCGAATCAGCCCCAGCATTTT
CASSYGANQPQHF
>few|TRBJ2-7|.|TRBV7-9
TGTGCCACCGCCGGGTCCTACGAGCAGTACTTC
CATAGSYEQYF
>many|TRBJ1-1|TRBD1|TRBV4-1
TGCGCCAGCAGCCTAACAGGGGGCAGGGGGAGGAACACTGAAGCTTTCTTT
CASSLTGGRGRNTEAFF
>many|TRBJ2-5|.|TRBV27
TGTGCCAGCAGTTTAGGGCCGGGGGCGGGAGTAGGAGAGACCCAGTACTTC
CASSLGPGAGVGETQYF
>.|TRBJ1-2|.|TRBV12-3/TRBV12-4
TGTGCCAGCAGTCCGACGGGGGCGGGGGGGGAGTATGGCTACACCTTC
CASSPTGAGGEYGYTF
>few|TRBJ2-5|.|TRBV29-1
TGCAGCGCCGCCGGTCCGGGAGAGACCCAGTACTTC
CSAAGPGETQYF
>many|TRBJ2-3|TRBD2|TRBV20-1
TGCAGTGCTCGGACTAGCGGGTTCAGCACAGATACGCAGTATTTT
CSARTSGFSTDTQYF
>many|TRBJ2-1|TRBD1|TRBV6-1
TGTGCCAGCAGTCCCGGGACAGCCAGGGGGCAGTTCTTC
CASSPGTARGQFF
>many|TRBJ1-1|.|TRBV7-9
TGTGCCAGCAGCCTAAAGAGAACTGAAGCTTTCTTT
CASSLKRTEAFF
>.|TRBJ1-5|.|TRBV28
TGTGCCAGCAATCAGACCCCAAGGGGGGAGCCCCAGCATTTT
CASNQTPRGEPQHF
>many|TRBJ1-4|.|TRBV3-1
TGTGCCAGCAGCCCGCTTACCGGCACAGCTAATGAAAAACTGTTTTTT
CASSPLTGTANEKLFF
>many|TRBJ2-7|TRBD1|TRBV28
TGTGCCAGCAGTTCATCCGGGACAGGGAATATGGAGCAGTACTTC
CASSSSGTGNMEQYF
>many|TRBJ2-1|.|TRBV20-1
TGCAGTGCTAGAGATCCTCGCCCCAATGAGCAGTTCTTC
CSARDPRPNEQFF
>.|TRBJ2-3|.|TRBV7-7
TGTGCTAGCAGCTTAGCAGAATCAGATACGCAGTATTTT
CASSLAESDTQYF
>few|TRBJ2-1|.|TRBV6-2/TRBV6-3
TGTGCCAGCAGTTACTCGATGCCACTCCCAGGGGAGCAGTTCTTC
CASSYSMPLPGEQFF
>many|TRBJ1-1|TRBD1|TRBV6-2/TRBV6-3
TGTGCCAGCAGTTACCGGGACAGGGGGCGAAGTCCCACTGAAGCTTTCTTT
CASSYRDRGRSPTEAFF
>many|TRBJ1-1|.|TRBV19
TGTGCCAGTAGTACTCCGGACAGAGACACTGAAGCTTTCTTT
CASSTPDRDTEAFF
>many|TRBJ2-1|.|TRBV5-4
TGTGCCAGCACGAGGGGGAGGGCCCCGGATGAGCAGTTCTTC
CASTRGRAPDEQFF
>once|TRBJ1-2|.|TRBV20-1
TGCAGTGCGCTGGGCGATTCTAACTATGGCTACACCTTC
CSALGDSNYGYTF
>many|TRBJ2-7|TRBD1|TRBV13
TGTGCCAGCAGCTTACAGGACAGGCCTCACGAGCAGTACTTC
CASSLQDRPHEQYF
>many|TRBJ2-1|TRBD2|TRBV2
TGTGCCAGCAGCGAAGCCCCGGGGATAGGACTAGCGGGAGCCAATGAGCAGTTCTTC
CASSEAPGIGLAGANEQFF
>.|TRBJ1-5|.|TRBV19
TGTGCCAGTAGTATAAGAGGGTCTAGCAATCAGCCCCAGCATTTT
CASSIRGSSNQPQHF
>many|TRBJ1-1|TRBD1|TRBV19
TGTGCCAGTAGTATAGCCGCGACAGGGGACACTGAAGCTTTCTTT
CASSIAATGDTEAFF
>few|TRBJ2-3|TRBD2|TRBV19
TGTGCCAGTAGAAGTAGCGGGAGGCCAGATACGCAGTATTTT
CASRSSGRPDTQYF
>many|TRBJ1-3|.|TRBV28
TGTGCCAGCATAGGGTACAGGGAGGTCGGAAACACCATATATTTT
CASIGYREVGNTIYF
>many|TRBJ2-1|.|TRBV7-2
TGTGCCAGCAGCTTAGCCCTTTTGGAAAGCTATGAGCAGTTCTTC
CASSLALLESYEQFF
>many|TRBJ2-3|TRBD1|TRBV20-1
TGCAGTGCTCCCGGGACAGCGGGCACAGATACGCAGTATTTT
CSAPGTAGTDTQYF
>many|TRBJ1-2|TRBD1|TRBV7-2
TGTGCCAGCAGCTTGGACAGGCGCTATGGCTACACCTTC
CASSLDRRYGYTF
>many|TRBJ2-3|TRBD2|TRBV7-9
TGTGCCAGCAGCTTAGCGGCTAGCGGGAGGGGAACAGATACGCAGTATTTT
CASSLAASGRGTDTQYF
>many|TRBJ1-1|TRBD1|TRBV25-1
TGTGCCAGCAGTGGATATGGACAGGCGAACACTGAAGCTTTCTTT
CASSGYGQANTEAFF
>few|TRBJ2-1|.|TRBV9
TGTGCCAGCAGCGGAGGTACGCTCAATGTGCAGTTCTTC
CASSGGTLNVQFF
>many|TRBJ1-5|.|TRBV6-1
TGTGCCAGCAGCCAGATCTGGGGGAATCAGCCCCAGCATTTT
CASSQIWGNQPQHF
>many|TRBJ2-1|.|TRBV10-2
TGCGCCAGCATGCGGGGAGTGGGGTCCTACAATGAGCAGTTCTTC
CASMRGVGSYNEQFF
>.|TRBJ1-3|.|TRBV6-2/TRBV6-3
TGTGCCAGCAGTTACTACGGGGAATCTGGAAACACCATATATTTT
CASSYYGESGNTIYF